This TCR beta chain originates from a study of read filtering for tumor transcriptome and immune sequencing. Remarks on this clonotype: Its specificity is unknown. A read error is likely here: a far larger clone is one base away.

Findings and limits, study-wide: This fraction held mixed bone marrow immune cells after CD138-negative sorting.

This library used approximately 0.4 ug RNA and molecular barcoded adaptors spanning alpha/delta and beta/gamma chains. Via MiXCR, TCRdb re-called the reads, giving one row per CDR3 protein. The sample lists about 58,000 distinct CDR3 sequences, approximately 13% occurring once. The trim removed 2 bases at V and 4 bases at J, leaving 6 bases unmatched. CDR1 is SEHNR and CDR2 is FQNEAQ in the germline V gene (reference sequence). The CDR3 is 16 residues long. The chain combines TRBV7-9 with TRBJ2-1; 9 bases are a match to TRBD1. The sequencing input was a population of CD138-negative cells sorted from bone marrow. This clonotype originated in a donor aged 40 or older with multiple myeloma. CDR3: CASSLTLGTGYNEQFF. The CDR3 region has the DNA TGTGCCAGCAGCTTAACGTTGGGGACAGGGTACAATGAGCAGTTCTTC.